Given below is one T cell receptor (beta chain) in context. Its antigen is still unknown. This sample stems from a study of cytomegalovirus exposure and HLA in healthy donors. In germline, CDR1 is SGHTA, CDR2 FQGNSA. J was trimmed by 5 bases and V by 5 bases; bases with no gene match: 8. The CDR3 consists of 15 residues. Study-wide results and limits: Common viral pathogens seemed, in a later analysis, to connect with several of the most significant clusters. Later work associated roughly 15,000 TCR beta sequences with HLA alleles at 0.05 false discovery rate.

The PCR was carried out with 60 Vbeta primers and 13 Jbeta primers. Sequencing was performed with immunoSEQ multiplex PCR; in TCRdb, only in-frame clones are kept and a portion is missing. The profile shows 45,000 or so clones, roughly 69% of them singletons. The rearrangement joins TRBV7-2 to TRBJ2-1; TRBD2 matches at 8 bases. Specimen: PBMCs. This TCR derives from a woman aged 25-40 years in good health and CMV-seronegative. CDR3 sequence reads: CASSPGTRLDNEQFF. CDR3 DNA sequence: TGTGCCAGCAGCCCCGGGACTAGACTAGACAATGAGCAGTTCTTC.